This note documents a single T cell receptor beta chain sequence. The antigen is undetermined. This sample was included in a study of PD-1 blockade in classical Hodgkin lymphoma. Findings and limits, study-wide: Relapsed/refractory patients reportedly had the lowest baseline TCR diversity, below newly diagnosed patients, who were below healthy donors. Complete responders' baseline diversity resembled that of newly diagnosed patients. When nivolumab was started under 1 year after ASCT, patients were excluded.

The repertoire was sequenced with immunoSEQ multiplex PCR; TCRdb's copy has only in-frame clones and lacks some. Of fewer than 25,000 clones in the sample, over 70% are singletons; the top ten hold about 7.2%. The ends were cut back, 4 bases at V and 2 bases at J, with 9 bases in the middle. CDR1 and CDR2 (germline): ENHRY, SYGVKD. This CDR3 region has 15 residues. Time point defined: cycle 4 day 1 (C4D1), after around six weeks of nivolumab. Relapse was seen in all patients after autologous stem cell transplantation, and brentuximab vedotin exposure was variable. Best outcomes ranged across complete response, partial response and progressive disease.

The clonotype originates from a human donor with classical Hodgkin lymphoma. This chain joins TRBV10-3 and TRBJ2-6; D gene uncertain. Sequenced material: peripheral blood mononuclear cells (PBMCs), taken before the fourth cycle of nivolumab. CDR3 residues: CAISGTVAGANVLTF. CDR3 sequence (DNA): TGTGCCATCAGTGGCACAGTTGCTGGGGCCAACGTCCTGACTTTC.